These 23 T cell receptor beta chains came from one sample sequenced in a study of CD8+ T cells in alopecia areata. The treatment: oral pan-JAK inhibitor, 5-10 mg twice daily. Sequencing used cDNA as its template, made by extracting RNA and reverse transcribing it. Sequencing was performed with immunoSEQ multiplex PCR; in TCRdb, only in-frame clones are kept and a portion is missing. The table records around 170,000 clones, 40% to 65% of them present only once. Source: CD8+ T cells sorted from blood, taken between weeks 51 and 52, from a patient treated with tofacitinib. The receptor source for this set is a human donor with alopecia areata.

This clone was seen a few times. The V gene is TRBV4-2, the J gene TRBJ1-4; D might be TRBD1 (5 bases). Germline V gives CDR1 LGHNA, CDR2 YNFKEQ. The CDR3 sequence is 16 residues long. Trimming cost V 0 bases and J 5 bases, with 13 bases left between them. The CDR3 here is CASSQEGGATNEKLFF. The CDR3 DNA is TGTGCCAGCAGCCAAGAAGGAGGGGCGACGAATGAAAAACTGTTTTTT.

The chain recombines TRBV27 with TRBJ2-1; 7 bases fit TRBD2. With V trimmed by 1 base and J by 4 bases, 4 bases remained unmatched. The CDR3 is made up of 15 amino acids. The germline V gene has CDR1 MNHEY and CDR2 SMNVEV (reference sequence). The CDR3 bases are TGTGCCAGCAGTTTATGGGGGGGTGCGTACAATGAGCAGTTCTTC. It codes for CASSLWGGAYNEQFF.

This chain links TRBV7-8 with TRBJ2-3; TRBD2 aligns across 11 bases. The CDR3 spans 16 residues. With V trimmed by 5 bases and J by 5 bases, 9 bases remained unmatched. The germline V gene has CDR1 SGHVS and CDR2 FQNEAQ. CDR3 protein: CASSPRLAGMVDTQYF. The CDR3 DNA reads TGTGCCAGCAGCCCGAGACTAGCGGGGATGGTAGATACGCAGTATTTT. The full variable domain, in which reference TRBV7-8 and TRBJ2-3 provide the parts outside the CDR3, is GAGVSQSPRYKVAKRGQDVALRCDPISGHVSLFWYQQALGQGPEFLTYFQNEAQLDKSGLPSDRFFAERPEGSVSTLKIQRTQQEDSAVYLCASSPRLAGMVDTQYFGPGTRLTVL.

CDR3 DNA: TGTGCCAGCAGCACAGGGCCCCCGCCACCAGATACGCAGTATTTT. Amino acid sequence: CASSTGPPPPDTQYF. The rearrangement uses TRBV6-5 and TRBJ2-3; D might be TRBD1 (6 bases). The CDR3 length is 15 residues. CDR1 is MNHEY and CDR2 is SVGAGI in the germline V gene. V was trimmed by 6 bases and J by 4 bases, leaving 17 bases between them.

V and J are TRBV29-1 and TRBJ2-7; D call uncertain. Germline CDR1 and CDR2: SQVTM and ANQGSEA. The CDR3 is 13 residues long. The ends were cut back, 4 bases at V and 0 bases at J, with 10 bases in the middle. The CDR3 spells CSVGPGSSYEQYF. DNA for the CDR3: TGCAGCGTTGGCCCCGGGTCCTCCTACGAGCAGTACTTC.

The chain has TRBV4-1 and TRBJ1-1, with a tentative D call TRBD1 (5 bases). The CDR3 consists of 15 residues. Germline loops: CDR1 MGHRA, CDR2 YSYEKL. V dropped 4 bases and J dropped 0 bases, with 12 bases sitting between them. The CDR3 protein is CASSPYLGVNTEAFF. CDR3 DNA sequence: TGCGCCAGCAGCCCCTATCTGGGGGTGAACACTGAAGCTTTCTTT.

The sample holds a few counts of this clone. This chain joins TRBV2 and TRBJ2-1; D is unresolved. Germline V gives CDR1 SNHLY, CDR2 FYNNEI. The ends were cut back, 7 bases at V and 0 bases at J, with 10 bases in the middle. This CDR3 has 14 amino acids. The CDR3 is CASKDVSSYNEQFF. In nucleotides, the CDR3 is TGTGCCAGCAAAGACGTGAGCTCCTACAATGAGCAGTTCTTC.

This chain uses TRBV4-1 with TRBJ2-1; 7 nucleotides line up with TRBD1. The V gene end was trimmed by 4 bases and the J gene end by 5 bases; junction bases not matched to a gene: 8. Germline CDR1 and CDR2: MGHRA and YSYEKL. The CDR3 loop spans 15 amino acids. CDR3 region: CASSRRMGQNNEQFF. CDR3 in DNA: TGCGCCAGCAGCCGTAGAATGGGACAGAACAATGAGCAGTTCTTC.

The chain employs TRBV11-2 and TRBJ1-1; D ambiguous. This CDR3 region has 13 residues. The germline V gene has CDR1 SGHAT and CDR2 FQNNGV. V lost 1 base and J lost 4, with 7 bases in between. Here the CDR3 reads CASSLVSSTEAFF. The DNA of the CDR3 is TGTGCCAGCAGCTTAGTTTCCTCCACTGAAGCTTTCTTT.

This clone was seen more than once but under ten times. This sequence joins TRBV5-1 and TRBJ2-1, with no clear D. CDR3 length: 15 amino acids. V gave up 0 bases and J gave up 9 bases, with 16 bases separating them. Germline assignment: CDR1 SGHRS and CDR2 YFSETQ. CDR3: CASSLALQPHSEQFF. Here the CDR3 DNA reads TGCGCCAGCAGCTTGGCTCTCCAACCCCACAGTGAGCAGTTCTTC.

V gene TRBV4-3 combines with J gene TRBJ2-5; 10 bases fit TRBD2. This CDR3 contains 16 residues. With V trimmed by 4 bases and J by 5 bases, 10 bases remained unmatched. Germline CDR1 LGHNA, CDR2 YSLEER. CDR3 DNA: TGCGCCAGCAGCCTAGCTAGCGGGGGTACTGGGGAGACCCAGTACTTC. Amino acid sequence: CASSLASGGTGETQYF.

The chain's CDR3 is CAWSVGVGIYSNQPQHF. The CDR3 nucleotides read TGTGCCTGGAGTGTGGGGGTGGGAATTTATAGCAATCAGCCCCAGCATTTT. The chain links TRBV30 to TRBJ1-5, with a tentative D call TRBD1 (5 bases). The CDR3 loop spans 17 amino acids. V was trimmed by 0 bases and J by 0 bases, leaving 15 bases between them. CDR1 and CDR2 (germline): GTSNPN, SVGIG (reference sequence).

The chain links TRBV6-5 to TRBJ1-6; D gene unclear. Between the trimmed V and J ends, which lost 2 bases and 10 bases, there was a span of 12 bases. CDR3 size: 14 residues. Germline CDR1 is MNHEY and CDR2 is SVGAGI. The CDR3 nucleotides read TGTGCCAGCAGTTACAGCGAAAGTTTCTCACCCCTCCACTTT. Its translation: CASSYSESFSPLHF.

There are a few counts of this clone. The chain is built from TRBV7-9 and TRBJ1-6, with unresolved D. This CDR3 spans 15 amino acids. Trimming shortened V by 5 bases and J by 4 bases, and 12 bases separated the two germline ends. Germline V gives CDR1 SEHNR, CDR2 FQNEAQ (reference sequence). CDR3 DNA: TGTGCCAGCAGCCCCAAGGGAAGGTATAATTCACCCCTCCACTTT. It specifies CASSPKGRYNSPLHF.

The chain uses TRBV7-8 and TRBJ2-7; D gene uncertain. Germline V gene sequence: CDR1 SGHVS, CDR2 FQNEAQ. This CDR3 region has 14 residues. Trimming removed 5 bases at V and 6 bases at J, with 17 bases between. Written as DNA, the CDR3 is TGTGCCAGCAGCACCCTGTCCCGACCAGGCGAGCAGTACTTC. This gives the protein CASSTLSRPGEQYF.

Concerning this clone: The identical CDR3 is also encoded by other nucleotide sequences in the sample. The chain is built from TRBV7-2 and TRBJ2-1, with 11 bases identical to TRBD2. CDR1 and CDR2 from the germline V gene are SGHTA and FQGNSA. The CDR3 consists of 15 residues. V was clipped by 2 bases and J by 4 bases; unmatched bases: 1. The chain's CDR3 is CASSLLAGGYNEQFF. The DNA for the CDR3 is TGTGCCAGCAGCTTACTAGCGGGGGGTTACAATGAGCAGTTCTTC.

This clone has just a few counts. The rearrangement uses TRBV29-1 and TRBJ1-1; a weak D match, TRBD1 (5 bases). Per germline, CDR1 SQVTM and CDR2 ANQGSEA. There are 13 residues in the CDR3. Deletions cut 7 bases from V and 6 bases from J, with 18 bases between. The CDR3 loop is CSAASGELAEAFF. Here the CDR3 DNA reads TGCAGCGCAGCATCGGGGGAGTTGGCTGAAGCTTTCTTT.

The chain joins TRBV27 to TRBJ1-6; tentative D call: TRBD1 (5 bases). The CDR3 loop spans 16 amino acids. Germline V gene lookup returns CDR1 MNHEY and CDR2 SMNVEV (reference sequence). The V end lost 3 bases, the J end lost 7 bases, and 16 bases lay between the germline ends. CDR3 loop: CASSFIQGLGNSPLHF. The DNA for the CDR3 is TGTGCCAGCAGTTTCATCCAGGGTTTGGGGAATTCACCCCTCCACTTT.

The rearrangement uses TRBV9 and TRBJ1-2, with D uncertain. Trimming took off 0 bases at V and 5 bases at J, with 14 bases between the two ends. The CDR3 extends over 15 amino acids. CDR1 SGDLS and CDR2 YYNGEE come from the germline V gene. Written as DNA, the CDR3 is TGTGCCAGCAGCGTAGACGGCGTGGGGAATTATGGCTACACCTTC. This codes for CASSVDGVGNYGYTF.

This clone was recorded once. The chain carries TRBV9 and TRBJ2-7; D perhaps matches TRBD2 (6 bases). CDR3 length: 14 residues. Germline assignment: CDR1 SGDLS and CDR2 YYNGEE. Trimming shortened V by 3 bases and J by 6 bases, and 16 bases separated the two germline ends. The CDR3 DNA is TGTGCCAGCAGCGGGGACTCTAGGGTTTCCGAGCAGTACTTC. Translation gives CASSGDSRVSEQYF.

The chain's CDR3 is CASSLARTGTEETQYF. The CDR3 DNA is TGCGCCAGCAGTTTAGCCCGGACAGGGACGGAAGAGACCCAGTACTTC. The J gene is TRBJ2-5, the V gene TRBV5-1, with TRBD1 identical over 8 bases. The CDR3 contains 16 residues. V dropped 5 bases and J dropped 3; count of bases not matched to a gene: 12. Germline CDR1 reads SGHRS; CDR2 reads YFSETQ.

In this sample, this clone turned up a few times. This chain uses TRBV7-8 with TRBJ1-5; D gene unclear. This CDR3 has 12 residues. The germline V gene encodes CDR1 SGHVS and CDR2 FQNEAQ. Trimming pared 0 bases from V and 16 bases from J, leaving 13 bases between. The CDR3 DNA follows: TGTGCCAGCAGCTTAGCGGCCGGTCCTCCTCATTTT. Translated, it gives CASSLAAGPPHF. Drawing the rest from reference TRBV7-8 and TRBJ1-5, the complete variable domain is GAGVSQSPRYKVAKRGQDVALRCDPISGHVSLFWYQQALGQGPEFLTYFQNEAQLDKSGLPSDRFFAERPEGSVSTLKIQRTQQEDSAVYLCASSLAAGPPHFGDGTRLSIL.

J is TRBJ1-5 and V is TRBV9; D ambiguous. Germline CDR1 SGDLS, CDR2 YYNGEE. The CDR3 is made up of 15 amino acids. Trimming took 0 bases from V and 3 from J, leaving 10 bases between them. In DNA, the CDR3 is TGTGCCAGCAGCGTAGGAGGAGGGCCCAATCAGCCCCAGCATTTT. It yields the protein CASSVGGGPNQPQHF.